Listed below are T cell receptor beta chains from one sample, sequenced in a study of blood T cells in healthy people across ages. From the 5' RACE reads, TCRdb called clonotypes with MiXCR, one entry per CDR3 protein. The table has about a million distinct CDR3 sequences, roughly half seen once. Sequencing used blood. These TCRs come from a woman aged 55-75 years in good health. Both conserved end residues are part of each CDR3. D genes are given only for firm matches. Only part of the rows carry a size: once, few, many, or a class if the clone is expanded.

cdr3_nt	cdr3_aa	j_call	v_call	clone_size	d_call
TGTGCCAGCAGAAACCGACAGGGTTTGTACGAGCAGTACTTC	CASRNRQGLYEQYF	TRBJ2-7	TRBV28	NA	TRBD1
TGTGCCACGTCAAGGGACTCCAATGAGCAGTTCTTC	CATSRDSNEQFF	TRBJ2-1	TRBV15	few	NA
TGCAGTGCTAGACCATTAGCGCTTAACACAGATACGCAGTATTTT	CSARPLALNTDTQYF	TRBJ2-3	TRBV20-1	once	NA
TGTGCCATCAGTGATAGGGACCCTTGCTATGGCTACACCTTC	CAISDRDPCYGYTF	TRBJ1-2	TRBV10-3	NA	NA
TGTGCCAGCAGTTCGAGGGAGCAAGAGACCCAGTACTTC	CASSSREQETQYF	TRBJ2-5	TRBV12-3/TRBV12-4	NA	NA
TGTGCCAGCAGTCTCAGACTAGCGGTATACGAGCAGTACTTC	CASSLRLAVYEQYF	TRBJ2-7	TRBV28	NA	TRBD2
TGTGCCAGCAGCTTAGCGGCCGGGAACAATGAGCAGTACTTC	CASSLAAGNNEQYF	TRBJ2-5	TRBV7-2	NA	NA
TGCGCCAGCAGCTTCGACAGGGGCGCGCAGTACTTC	CASSFDRGAQYF	TRBJ2-4	TRBV4-3	few	TRBD1
TGTGCCAGCAGCTTGCAGGCGGGAACAGATACGCAGTATTTT	CASSLQAGTDTQYF	TRBJ2-3	TRBV5-6	NA	NA
TGTGCCATCAGGGAACTAGCGTACAATGAGCAGTTCTTC	CAIRELAYNEQFF	TRBJ2-1	TRBV10-3	NA	TRBD2
TGTGCCAGCAGCGTCACGACTAGTTTCCGGTACAATGAGCAGTTCTTC	CASSVTTSFRYNEQFF	TRBJ2-1	TRBV7-9	few	NA
TGCAGCGTTGAGTACCAGTCTTATGGCTACACCTTC	CSVEYQSYGYTF	TRBJ1-2	TRBV29-1	NA	NA
TGTGCCAGCAGCTTGGCGGCCAGCCCGGGGCAGTTCTTC	CASSLAASPGQFF	TRBJ2-1	TRBV5-6	NA	NA
TGCAGCGCCATAAGAAGGCAGGGTTTCTACGAGCAGTACTTC	CSAIRRQGFYEQYF	TRBJ2-7	TRBV29-1	few	NA
TGCAGCGCCGGGACAGGGAACAATGAGCAGTTCTTC	CSAGTGNNEQFF	TRBJ2-1	TRBV29-1	NA	TRBD1
TGTGCCAGCAGCGTAGTTGGTAGCGGGAGCGATACGCAGTATTTT	CASSVVGSGSDTQYF	TRBJ2-3	TRBV9	many	TRBD2
TGTGCCAGCAGTGATACGGGAGGACAGATAAACTATGGCTACACCTTC	CASSDTGGQINYGYTF	TRBJ1-2	TRBV6-1	NA	NA
TGTGCCAGCTCACCGGAGGCGGGAGCTTTCACAGATACGCAGTATTTT	CASSPEAGAFTDTQYF	TRBJ2-3	TRBV18	NA	TRBD2
TGTGCCAGCAGCTTCAGGACAGGGGTGGATGAGCAGTTCTTC	CASSFRTGVDEQFF	TRBJ2-1	TRBV5-8	NA	TRBD1
TGCGCCAGCAGCGCTGGACCAAGCACAGATACGCAGTATTTT	CASSAGPSTDTQYF	TRBJ2-3	TRBV5-1	NA	NA
TGTGCCAGCAGCGCCACTAGCGGGAGGTTCTATAGCACAGATACGCAGTATTTT	CASSATSGRFYSTDTQYF	TRBJ2-3	TRBV7-2	NA	TRBD2
TGCGCCAGCAGCAGGGACGTAAGACAGGCCTCCTACGAGCAGTACTTC	CASSRDVRQASYEQYF	TRBJ2-7	TRBV4-1	NA	NA
TGCGCCAGCAGCCAAGGTTGGGACTTATTTGGCTACACCTTC	CASSQGWDLFGYTF	TRBJ1-2	TRBV4-3	NA	NA
TGCGCCAGCAGCCAAGAATCGATTGAATCAAATACGCAGTATTTT	CASSQESIESNTQYF	TRBJ2-3	TRBV4-1	NA	NA
TGCAGTGCTAGCTTCAGGGCGTTTAAATCGGACGAGCAGTACTTC	CSASFRAFKSDEQYF	TRBJ2-7	TRBV20-1	NA	NA
TGTGCCAGCAGTGAAGAGACTAGCGGGCTCTACAATGAGCAGTTCTTC	CASSEETSGLYNEQFF	TRBJ2-1	TRBV2	NA	TRBD2
TGTGCCAGCAGCTCCTTGGGGGGCCCCGGGGAGACCCAGTTCTTC	CASSSLGGPGETQFF	TRBJ2-1	TRBV28	once	NA
TGCGCCAGCAGCCAAGGAGGAGGCGGCTACTATGGCTACACCTTC	CASSQGGGGYYGYTF	TRBJ1-2	TRBV4-1	few	NA
TGTGCCACCAGTGGTCCAGCGGGAGGGTCCTATGATTACAATGAGCAGTTCTTC	CATSGPAGGSYDYNEQFF	TRBJ2-1	TRBV24-1	few	TRBD2
TGTGCCAGCAGTTACGCGATGCAGCGGGAGGACGAGCAGTACTTC	CASSYAMQREDEQYF	TRBJ2-7	TRBV6-2/TRBV6-3	NA	TRBD2
TGTGTCAGCAGTTTCGGGAGGACCTACGAGCAGTACTTC	CVSSFGRTYEQYF	TRBJ2-7	TRBV6-5	few	TRBD2
TGTGCCAGCAGCGCCCTGGGGAGCTCTGGGGCCAACGTCCTGACTTTC	CASSALGSSGANVLTF	TRBJ2-6	TRBV13	few	NA
TGCAGCGTTGTGAGGGAATTGGACAGGGCGGTAGATGGCTACACCTTC	CSVVRELDRAVDGYTF	TRBJ1-2	TRBV29-1	NA	TRBD1
TGCAGTGCTCACCGTGACTCCAGTGAGCAGTACTTC	CSAHRDSSEQYF	TRBJ2-4	TRBV20-1	NA	NA
TGTGCCAGCAGGGTCGGGGCAAGCACAGATACGCAGTATTTT	CASRVGASTDTQYF	TRBJ2-3	TRBV6-1	NA	NA
TGTGCCAGCTCACCCGGAACGACAGCAACCGGCTATGGCTACACCTTC	CASSPGTTATGYGYTF	TRBJ1-2	TRBV18	NA	NA
TGCGCCAGCGCATCGGGGACGGGCTTTCGTCGAGAAAAACTGTTTTTT	CASASGTGFRREKLFF	TRBJ1-4	TRBV4-1	NA	NA
TGCAGTGCTACTCTGCAGGTCAAGCAGTACTTC	CSATLQVKQYF	TRBJ2-7	TRBV20-1	NA	NA
TGTGCCAGCAGCCAAGTTGCGAAGCTGAACACTGAAGCTTTCTTT	CASSQVAKLNTEAFF	TRBJ1-1	TRBV3-1	NA	NA
TGTGCCAGCAGCAAACAGGGGGCTACTGAAGCTTTCTTT	CASSKQGATEAFF	TRBJ1-1	TRBV7-9	NA	TRBD1
TGTGCCAGCAGCCCCCGGGTGGACCCTAATCAGCCCCAGCATTTT	CASSPRVDPNQPQHF	TRBJ1-5	TRBV27	NA	NA